This TCR beta chain was sequenced for a study of blood T cell repertoires in COVID-19. Across the study: The cDNA or gDNA used as material had been derived from T cells, B-cell-depleted T cells, or PBMCs.

This clone appeared once. Germline V lookup: CDR1 SGDLS, CDR2 YYNGEE. The ends lost 2 bases at V and 8 bases at J; junction bases unmatched: 7. The CDR3 runs to 15 residues. Participant reports of clinical history set cohort assignment. Each recovered donor of Cohort 3 presented with two negative PCRs, clearance, or symptom resolution. Here immunoSEQ multiplex PCR was the method, and the copy in TCRdb shows in-frame clones only, minus some. The sample lists some 250,000 clones, 80% to 90% occurring once. The J gene is TRBJ2-1, the V gene TRBV9; 10 bases match TRBD2. The sequence derives from a woman in her forties or fifties who had recovered from COVID-19. The specimen sequenced was PBMCs or T cells enriched from blood (not recorded which). CDR3 in amino acids: CASSVVLAGVYEQFF. CDR3 sequence (DNA): TGTGCCAGCAGCGTTGTCCTAGCGGGAGTGTATGAGCAGTTCTTC.